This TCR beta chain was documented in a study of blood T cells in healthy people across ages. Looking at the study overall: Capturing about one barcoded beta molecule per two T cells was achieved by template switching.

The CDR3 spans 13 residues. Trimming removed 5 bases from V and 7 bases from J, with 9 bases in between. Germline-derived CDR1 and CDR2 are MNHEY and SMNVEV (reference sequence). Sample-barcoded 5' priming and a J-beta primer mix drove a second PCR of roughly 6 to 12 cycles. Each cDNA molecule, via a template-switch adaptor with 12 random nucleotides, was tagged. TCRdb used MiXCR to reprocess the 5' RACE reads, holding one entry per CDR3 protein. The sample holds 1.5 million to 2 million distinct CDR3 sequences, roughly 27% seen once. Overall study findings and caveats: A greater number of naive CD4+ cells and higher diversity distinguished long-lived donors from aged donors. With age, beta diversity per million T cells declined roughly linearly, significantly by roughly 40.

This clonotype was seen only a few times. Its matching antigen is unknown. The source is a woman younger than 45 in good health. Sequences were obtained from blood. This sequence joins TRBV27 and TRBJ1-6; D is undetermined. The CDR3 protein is CASSIRENSPLHF. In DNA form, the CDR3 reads TGTGCCAGCAGTATCCGGGAAAATTCACCCCTCCACTTT.